The 5 T cell receptor beta chains in this list originate from one sample, sequenced in a study of tumor T cells in aggressive B-cell lymphoma. Produced via immunoSEQ multiplex PCR; TCRdb's table is partial and in-frame only. The table records just over 1,000 clones, about nine tenths of them present only once. The sample was tumor tissue. Receptor source: an adult with diffuse large B cell lymphoma.

The chain combines TRBV19 with TRBJ2-6; TRBD2 might be the D (5 bases). CDR1 and CDR2 (germline): LNHDA, SQIVND (reference sequence). The V gene lost 1 base and the J gene lost 4 bases, with 14 bases spanning the gap. The length of the CDR3 is 17 residues. Here the CDR3 DNA reads TGTGCCAGTAGTATAGGGGGAGAGGGAACGGGGGCCAACGTCCTGACTTTC. As protein: CASSIGGEGTGANVLTF.

The chain joins TRBV19 to TRBJ2-2, with D possibly TRBD2 on 5 matching bases. Germline values: CDR1 LNHDA, CDR2 SQIVND (reference sequence). V lost 2 bases, J lost 7 bases, and 14 bases lay in between. CDR3 length: 15 amino acids. CDR3 DNA sequence: TGTGCCAGTAGTATATCTAGCAGATCGGGCGGGGAGCTGTTTTTT. Translated, it gives CASSISSRSGGELFF.

The chain couples TRBV19 to TRBJ2-5; 8 bases are a match to TRBD2. Germline loops: CDR1 LNHDA, CDR2 SQIVND (reference sequence). The CDR3 covers 15 residues. Losses at the gene ends were 10 bases for V and 4 bases for J; bases not matched to a gene: 14. The CDR3 reads CATTDWSGSGETQYF. The CDR3 bases are TGTGCCACGACGGACTGGAGCGGGAGTGGAGAGACCCAGTACTTC.

The rearrangement links TRBV27 to TRBJ1-2; 7 nucleotides match TRBD1. Germline loops: CDR1 MNHEY, CDR2 SMNVEV (reference sequence). V was clipped by 8 bases and J by 8 bases; unmatched bases: 14. This CDR3 is 14 amino acids long. The chain's CDR3 is CASRGLDRVGGYTF. In DNA, the CDR3 is TGTGCCAGCCGCGGCCTCGACAGGGTTGGCGGCTACACCTTC.

DNA of the CDR3: TGTGCCAGCAGCTTCGACATTTCCTACGAGCAGTACTTC. Translated: CASSFDISYEQYF. J is TRBJ2-7 and V is TRBV5-4; no firm D call. CDR3 length: 13 residues. Trimming removed 2 bases at V and 1 base at J, with 7 bases between. Germline-derived CDR1 and CDR2 are SGHNT and YYREEE (reference sequence).